This is a list of T cell receptor beta chains from one sample in a study of blood T cells in healthy people across ages. Using its own MiXCR run on the 5' RACE reads, TCRdb lists one record per CDR3 protein. The sample shows around 900,000 distinct CDR3 sequences, roughly half of them seen only once. The specimen sequenced was blood. Receptors originate from a woman in her sixties or seventies in good health. Each CDR3 is given with its conserved first and last residue. A D gene is named only where the DNA matches it firmly. Clone size is given for some rows only: seen once, a few or many times, or a class if the clone is expanded.

.,.,TRBJ2-1,TRBV20-1,CSARGPRSYNEQFF,TGCAGTGCTAGGGGACCACGCTCCTACAATGAGCAGTTCTTC
.,.,TRBJ1-5,TRBV12-3/TRBV12-4,CASRGGGYSNQPQHF,TGTGCCAGCAGGGGAGGGGGTTATAGCAATCAGCCCCAGCATTTT
.,.,TRBJ2-1,TRBV7-7,CASSLEAGWTGEQFF,TGTGCCAGCAGCTTAGAAGCGGGGTGGACAGGTGAGCAGTTCTTC
TRBD1,.,TRBJ1-4,TRBV25-1,CASSEWAGGHEKLFF,TGTGCCAGCAGTGAATGGGCAGGGGGCCACGAAAAACTGTTTTTT
.,once,TRBJ1-2,TRBV27,CASSQGTFPGYGYTF,TGTGCCAGCAGCCAGGGCACCTTCCCCGGCTATGGCTACACCTTC
.,few,TRBJ2-7,TRBV4-3,CASSQDSLLREQYF,TGCGCCAGCAGCCAAGATTCCCTTTTGCGCGAGCAGTACTTC
.,few,TRBJ2-1,TRBV6-2/TRBV6-3,CASSYSGFRPYNEQFF,TGTGCCAGCAGTTACTCGGGTTTTAGACCCTACAATGAGCAGTTCTTC
TRBD1,.,TRBJ2-5,TRBV4-2,CASSHTPGQGREETQYF,TGTGCCAGCAGTCATACCCCGGGACAGGGACGGGAAGAGACCCAGTACTTC
.,.,TRBJ1-2,TRBV7-9,CASSLPGVSMSYTF,TGTGCCAGCAGCTTGCCGGGAGTCTCGATGAGCTACACCTTC
.,few,TRBJ2-7,TRBV12-3/TRBV12-4,CASSLSVEAEQYF,TGTGCCAGCAGTTTAAGTGTGGAGGCCGAGCAGTACTTC
.,.,TRBJ2-7,TRBV7-2,CASRLPYLWSEQYF,TGTGCCAGCAGGTTGCCATACCTGTGGTCCGAGCAGTACTTC
TRBD1,.,TRBJ2-5,TRBV5-1,CASSWARQGQETQYF,TGCGCCAGCAGCTGGGCCCGACAGGGCCAAGAGACCCAGTACTTC
.,once,TRBJ1-6,TRBV7-9,CASSLTTTGIGYNSPLHF,TGTGCCAGCAGCCTAACTACGACAGGAATAGGCTATAATTCACCCCTCCACTTT
TRBD1,.,TRBJ2-5,TRBV5-6,CASSYRQGDRGPVPNEQYF,TGTGCCAGCAGCTACAGACAGGGGGATAGGGGACCTGTTCCCAATGAGCAGTACTTC
.,many,TRBJ2-4,TRBV18,CASSFSRQSNIQYF,TGTGCCAGCTCCTTTAGTCGGCAGTCGAACATTCAGTACTTC
.,.,TRBJ1-5,TRBV20-1,CSAMKGSNQPQHF,TGCAGTGCTATGAAGGGCTCCAATCAGCCCCAGCATTTT
.,.,TRBJ2-7,TRBV7-3,CASSLNPSSYEQYF,TGTGCCAGCAGCTTAAATCCTAGCTCCTACGAGCAGTACTTC
.,.,TRBJ2-7,TRBV29-1,CSALGASSYNEQYF,TGCAGCGCTCTCGGCGCTAGCAGTTACAATGAGCAGTACTTC
TRBD1,.,TRBJ2-5,TRBV28,CASTPGTGVYSTQYF,TGTGCCAGCACCCCCGGGACAGGGGTATATTCGACCCAGTACTTC
.,.,TRBJ2-3,TRBV20-1,CSARQQSGGPDTQYF,TGCAGTGCTAGACAACAGTCTGGAGGCCCCGATACGCAGTATTTT
TRBD2,.,TRBJ2-7,TRBV4-2,CASSLAGGPGYEQYF,TGTGCCAGCAGCCTTGCGGGAGGGCCGGGCTACGAGCAGTACTTC
TRBD1,.,TRBJ2-7,TRBV27,CASSVTGTGYYEQYF,TGTGCCAGCAGTGTGACCGGGACAGGCTACTACGAGCAGTACTTC